What follows are 26 T cell receptor beta chains derived from one specimen sequenced in a study of regulatory T cells in long-lasting Graves disease. Time point given: persistent/refractory GD, antithyroid drugs over 5 years with positive TRAb. The authors made the TCR library using RNA they extracted from PBMCs. Investigators prepared the TCR beta libraries by applying iRepertoire HTBI primers and Arm-PCR of CDR3 regions. One entry per CDR3 protein, called by TCRdb with MiXCR from the multiplex PCR reads. The profile shows fewer than 550,000 distinct CDR3 sequences, roughly 21% of them singletons. Material: peripheral blood mononuclear cells (PBMCs), obtained when the disease was refractory, from a patient treated with antithyroid drugs. The receptors stem from a female donor with Graves disease.

This clonotype came up many times. The CDR3 DNA reads as TGTGCCAGCAGCCCCACTAGCGGGAGTGACTACGAGCAGTACTTC. This encodes CASSPTSGSDYEQYF. This chain links TRBV11-2 with TRBJ2-7, with TRBD2 matching over 11 bases. Trimming cost V 5 bases and J 3 bases; bases outside gene matches: 6. The CDR3 covers 15 residues. Per the germline V gene, CDR1 is SGHAT and CDR2 is FQNNGV.

This clonotype was detected many times. This chain uses TRBV20-1 with TRBJ1-6; D may be TRBD1 (5 bases). Trimming cost V 0 bases and J 6 bases, with 12 bases left between them. The CDR3 has 15 residues. CDR1 is DFQATT, CDR2 SNEGSKA, per germline (reference sequence). CDR3 DNA sequence: TGCAGTGCTAGAGAGGAAGAGGGGCCTAATTCACCCCTCCACTTT. It specifies CSAREEEGPNSPLHF.

In its sample, this clonotype was seen many times. The chain carries TRBV7-2 and TRBJ2-7; 8 bases fit TRBD1. The germline CDR1 and CDR2 sequences are SGHTA and FQGNSA. Trimming at V came to 5 bases and at J to 0 bases, leaving 9 bases not matched to a gene. This CDR3 is 16 amino acids long. CDR3 sequence reads: CASSPLGTGNSYEQYF. CDR3 bases: TGTGCCAGCAGCCCTCTCGGGACAGGAAACTCCTACGAGCAGTACTTC.

The V call is TRBV7-9, the J call TRBJ2-6; D uncertain. The V end lost 4 bases, the J end lost 3 bases, and 16 bases lay between the germline ends. This CDR3 region has 17 residues. Germline values: CDR1 SEHNR, CDR2 FQNEAQ (reference sequence). This CDR3 reads CASSSPLGIGGANVLTF. CDR3 coding DNA: TGTGCCAGCAGCTCCCCGCTGGGCATCGGTGGGGCCAACGTCCTGACTTTC.

V is TRBV15 and J is TRBJ2-5, with D perhaps TRBD2 (5 bases). V was shortened by 5 bases and J by 7 bases, with 11 bases between the two germline ends. Germline loops: CDR1 LNHNV, CDR2 YYDKDF (reference sequence). This CDR3 is built from 12 residues. This CDR3 is CATSEAAGTQYF. CDR3 bases: TGTGCCACCAGCGAGGCGGCGGGGACCCAGTACTTC. The full variable domain, rest sourced from reference TRBV15 and TRBJ2-5, is DAMVIQNPRYQVTQFGKPVTLSCSQTLNHNVMYWYQQKSSQAPKLLFHYYDKDFNNEADTPDNFQSRRPNTSFCFLDIRSPGLGDTAMYLCATSEAAGTQYFGPGTRLLVL.

This clonotype was detected ten times or more. The chain uses TRBV7-8 and TRBJ1-1; 11 bases line up with TRBD1. CDR1 and CDR2 from the germline V gene are SGHVS and FQNEAQ. CDR3 size: 13 residues. The V segment lost 8 bases and the J segment 10 bases; nucleotides outside the gene matches: 9. CDR3 sequence (DNA): TGTGCCAGCGGGTCGGACAGGGGGCGAGGAGCTTTCTTT. This sequence encodes CASGSDRGRGAFF.

V and J are TRBV7-3 and TRBJ2-1; 8 bases line up with TRBD1. The V and J ends lost 5 bases and 6 bases, in that order; junction bases with no gene match: 3. This CDR3 has 13 amino acids. Per germline, CDR1 SGHTA and CDR2 FQGTGA. Written as DNA, the CDR3 is TGTGCCAGCAGCGCAGGGGGCCTCAATGAGCAGTTCTTC. As protein: CASSAGGLNEQFF.

This clonotype showed up many times. This chain's CDR3 is CASIPQGGNTEAFF. As DNA, the CDR3 is TGTGCCAGCATCCCCCAGGGGGGGAACACTGAAGCTTTCTTT. The gene calls are TRBV12-3 or TRBV12-4 and TRBJ1-1, with 7 bases lining up with TRBD1. V shed 7 bases and J 1 base; nucleotides not matched to a gene: 6. The CDR3 is 14 amino acids.

This clonotype was picked up a small number of times. V and J are TRBV4-1 and TRBJ1-2, with D hard to call. CDR1 is MGHRA, CDR2 YSYEKL, per germline. V dropped 1 base and J dropped 7 bases, with 13 bases sitting between them. The CDR3 is made up of 14 amino acids. In nucleotides, the CDR3 is TGCGCCAGCAGCCAAGCTGTCCGTACGGCTGGCTACACCTTC. Its protein is CASSQAVRTAGYTF.

This clonotype was found many times. The rearrangement uses TRBV2 and TRBJ1-5; the D is unclear. The CDR3 covers 15 residues. V was shortened by 7 bases and J by 2 bases, with 15 bases between the two germline ends. CDR1 SNHLY and CDR2 FYNNEI come from the germline V gene. CDR3 in amino acids: CASKEGALGNQPQHF. CDR3 coding DNA: TGTGCCAGCAAGGAGGGAGCGCTTGGCAATCAGCCCCAGCATTTT.

This clonotype was picked up many times. CDR3: CASSYSGQKAFF. Here the CDR3 DNA reads TGTGCCAGCAGTTACTCGGGACAGAAAGCTTTCTTT. The genes are TRBV6-2 or TRBV6-3 and TRBJ1-1, with TRBD1 matching 7 bases. The CDR3 totals 12 residues. With V trimmed by 0 bases and J by 9 bases, 1 base remained unmatched. The V gene's germline CDR1 is MNHEY and CDR2 SVGEGT.

The rearrangement joins TRBV6-2 or TRBV6-3 to TRBJ2-7; possibly TRBD1 for D (7 bases). The CDR3 sequence is 14 residues long. Germline CDR1 is MNHEY and CDR2 is SVGEGT. Trimming cost V 4 bases and J 4 bases, with 14 bases left between them. The CDR3 here is CASSSRPGGYEQYF. CDR3 bases: TGTGCCAGCAGTTCGCGGCCAGGGGGGTACGAGCAGTACTTC.

The chain recombines TRBV5-1 with TRBJ1-6; no clear D. The CDR3 contains 17 residues. Germline V gene data show CDR1 as SGHRS and CDR2 as YFSETQ. Trimming removed 0 bases from V and 7 bases from J, with 17 bases in between. The CDR3 nucleotides read TGCGCCAGCAGCTTGGAGGTCCGCTCAAGCGTCAATTCACCCCTCCACTTT. Protein sequence: CASSLEVRSSVNSPLHF.

The table lists this clonotype with a few counts. The rearrangement links TRBV19 to TRBJ2-7, with 9 positions matching TRBD1. Germline loops: CDR1 LNHDA, CDR2 SQIVND (reference sequence). J lost 5 bases, V lost 4 bases, and 15 bases had no gene match. CDR3 size: 17 residues. The CDR3 protein is CASSTKNTGTGIHEQYF. For the CDR3, the DNA is TGTGCCAGTAGTACAAAAAATACCGGGACAGGGATACACGAGCAGTACTTC.

This clonotype was picked up a small number of times. The rearrangement uses TRBV5-8 and TRBJ2-7, with 8 bases identical to TRBD1. The CDR3 contains 18 residues. Germline loops: CDR1 SGHTS, CDR2 YDEGEE. V was clipped by 6 bases and J by 5 bases; unmatched bases: 22. CDR3 region: CASTILNLRGQLIHEQYF. The DNA of the CDR3 is TGTGCCAGCACCATACTGAATCTCAGGGGGCAGCTTATCCACGAGCAGTACTTC. The complete variable domain, with remaining parts taken from reference TRBV5-8 and TRBJ2-7, reads EAGVTQSPTHLIKTRGQQATLRCSPISGHTSVYWYQQALGLGLQFLLWYDEGEERNRGNFPPRFSGRQFPNYSSELNVNALELEDSALYLCASTILNLRGQLIHEQYFGPGTRLTVT.

This clonotype was seen more than once but under ten times. Its ends do not fully match the called genes, so a read error is possible. The chain is built from TRBV5-1 and TRBJ1-2, with D possibly TRBD1 on 5 matching bases. Germline V gives CDR1 SGHRS, CDR2 YFSETQ. The length of the CDR3 is 13 residues. CDR3 residues: CASRIDSNDGYTF. CDR3 in DNA: TGCGCCAGCAGAATTGACAGTAACGATGGCTACACCTTC.

J is TRBJ2-7 and V is TRBV11-2, with 8 bases that match TRBD1. CDR1 and CDR2 from the germline V gene are SGHAT and FQNNGV. There are 15 residues in the CDR3. The V segment lost 6 bases and the J segment 4 bases; nucleotides outside the gene matches: 11. CDR3 in amino acids: CASRLVRDRFYEQYF. The CDR3 DNA sequence: TGTGCCAGCAGACTCGTCCGGGACAGGTTTTACGAGCAGTACTTC. Based on the CDR3 plus reference TRBV11-2 and TRBJ2-7, the full variable domain is EAGVAQSPRYKIIEKRQSVAFWCNPISGHATLYWYQQILGQGPKLLIQFQNNGVVDDSQLPKDRFSAERLKGVDSTLKIQPAKLEDSAVYLCASRLVRDRFYEQYFGPGTRLTVT.

There are many counts of this clonotype. The chain uses TRBV12-3 or TRBV12-4 and TRBJ1-5; D not resolved. The CDR3 runs to 13 residues. V lost 3 bases and J 7 bases, leaving 10 bases between the germline ends. The CDR3 protein is CASSFGVLQPQHF. CDR3 nucleotide sequence: TGTGCCAGCAGTTTCGGGGTGTTACAGCCCCAGCATTTT.

This clonotype was seen at least ten times. The V gene is TRBV9, the J gene TRBJ2-2; D perhaps matches TRBD1 (5 bases). This CDR3 is 16 amino acids long. Germline V lookup: CDR1 SGDLS, CDR2 YYNGEE. V dropped 0 bases and J dropped 6 bases, with 15 bases sitting between them. CDR3 in amino acids: CASSVDAGLTAGELFF. CDR3 DNA sequence: TGTGCCAGCAGCGTAGACGCAGGGTTAACGGCCGGGGAGCTGTTTTTT.

V is TRBV10-1 and J is TRBJ2-1, with D maybe TRBD1 (5 bases). V was clipped by 0 bases and J by 2 bases, with 14 bases between them. Germline lookup yields CDR1 WNHNN and CDR2 SYGVQD (reference sequence). The CDR3 totals 17 residues. In nucleotides, the CDR3 is TGCGCCAGCAGTGAGTCTAGGGGAAGGGGCACCTACAATGAGCAGTTCTTC. This sequence encodes CASSESRGRGTYNEQFF.

V usage is TRBV30 and J usage is TRBJ1-5; D is unresolved. The ends were cut back, 1 base at V and 0 bases at J, with 16 bases in the middle. Per the germline V gene, CDR1 is GTSNPN and CDR2 is SVGIG (reference sequence). This CDR3 comprises 17 residues. CDR3 amino acids: CAWSASWAFNSNQPQHF. CDR3 nucleotide sequence: TGTGCCTGGAGTGCCTCCTGGGCCTTCAATAGCAATCAGCCCCAGCATTTT.

This clonotype appeared a few times. V is TRBV5-1 and J is TRBJ2-6; TRBD1 might be the D (6 bases). V was clipped by 0 bases and J by 2 bases, with 12 bases between them. Looked up from germline, CDR1 is SGHRS and CDR2 is YFSETQ. This CDR3 contains 17 residues. The CDR3: CASSLDSEGAGANVLTF. For the CDR3, the DNA is TGCGCCAGCAGCTTGGACAGCGAGGGGGCTGGGGCCAACGTCCTGACTTTC.

This chain connects TRBV20-1 to TRBJ2-6, with 11 bases lining up with TRBD1. V trimming: 5 bases; J trimming: 2 bases; junction bases outside the gene matches: 2. In germline, CDR1 is DFQATT, CDR2 SNEGSKA (reference sequence). There are 15 residues in the CDR3. The CDR3 DNA reads TGCAGTGCTGGACAGGGGGCGCCTGGGGCCAACGTCCTGACTTTC. Its translation is CSAGQGAPGANVLTF.

In its sample, this clonotype was seen a few times. The rearrangement links TRBV5-6 to TRBJ1-5; TRBD1 is a possible D gene (6 bases). The V gene's germline CDR1 is SGHDT and CDR2 YYEEEE. There are 15 residues in the CDR3. V was cut by 1 base and J by 3 bases, with 11 bases left in between. The CDR3 DNA reads as TGTGCCAGCAGCTTGACAGGGTCCCCCAATCAGCCCCAGCATTTT. Amino acids: CASSLTGSPNQPQHF.

To note about this clonotype: Mismatch with germline at one junction end may stem from a read error. This chain connects TRBV19 to TRBJ2-1; 8 positions agree with TRBD2. Germline V CDR1 and CDR2: LNHDA, SQIVND (reference sequence). The CDR3 has 16 amino acids. The CDR3 sequence: CASSMSSGSSYNEQFF. CDR3 in DNA: TGCGCCAGTAGTATGTCGAGCGGGAGCTCCTACAATGAGCAGTTCTTC.

This chain uses TRBV14 with TRBJ2-7, with D possibly being TRBD1 (5 bases). Trimming took off 1 base at V and 3 bases at J, with 10 bases between the two ends. Germline V CDR1 and CDR2: SGHDN, FVKESK. The CDR3 is 14 residues long. The CDR3, as DNA: TGTGCCAGCAGCCAAGCGGACACCGACTACGAGCAGTACTTC. Protein: CASSQADTDYEQYF.